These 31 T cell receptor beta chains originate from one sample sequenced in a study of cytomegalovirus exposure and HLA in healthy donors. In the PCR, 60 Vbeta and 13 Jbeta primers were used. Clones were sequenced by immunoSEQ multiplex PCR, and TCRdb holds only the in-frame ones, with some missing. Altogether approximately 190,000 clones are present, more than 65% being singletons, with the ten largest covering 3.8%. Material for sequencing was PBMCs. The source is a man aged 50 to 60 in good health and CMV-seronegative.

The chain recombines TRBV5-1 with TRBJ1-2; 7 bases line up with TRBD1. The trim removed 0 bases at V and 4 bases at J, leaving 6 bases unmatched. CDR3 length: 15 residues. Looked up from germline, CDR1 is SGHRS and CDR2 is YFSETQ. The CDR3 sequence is CASSLDWDRAYGYTF. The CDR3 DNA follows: TGCGCCAGCAGCTTGGACTGGGACAGAGCCTATGGCTACACCTTC.

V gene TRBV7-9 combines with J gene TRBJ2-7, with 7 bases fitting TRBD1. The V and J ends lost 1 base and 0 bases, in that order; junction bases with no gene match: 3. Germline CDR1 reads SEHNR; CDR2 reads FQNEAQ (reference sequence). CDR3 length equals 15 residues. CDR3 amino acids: CASSLVAGGSYEQYF. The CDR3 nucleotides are TGTGCCAGCAGCTTAGTGGCAGGGGGCTCCTACGAGCAGTACTTC.

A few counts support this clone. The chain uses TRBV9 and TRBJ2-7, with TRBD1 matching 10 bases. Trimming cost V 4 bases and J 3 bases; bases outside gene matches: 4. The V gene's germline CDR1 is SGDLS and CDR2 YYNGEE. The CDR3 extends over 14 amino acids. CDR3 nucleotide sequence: TGTGCCAGCAGCCCCCGGGACAGGGGCTACGAGCAGTACTTC. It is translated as CASSPRDRGYEQYF.

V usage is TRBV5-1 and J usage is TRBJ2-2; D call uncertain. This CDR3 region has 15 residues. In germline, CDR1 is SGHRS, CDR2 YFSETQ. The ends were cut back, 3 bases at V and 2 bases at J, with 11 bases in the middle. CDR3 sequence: CASSSTLLNTGELFF. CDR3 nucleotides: TGCGCCAGCAGCTCCACCTTACTTAACACCGGGGAGCTGTTTTTT.

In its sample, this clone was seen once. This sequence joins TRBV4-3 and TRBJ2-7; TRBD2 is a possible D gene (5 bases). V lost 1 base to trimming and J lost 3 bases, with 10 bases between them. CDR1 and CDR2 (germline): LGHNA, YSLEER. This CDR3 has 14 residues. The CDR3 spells CASSQGWGVYEQYF. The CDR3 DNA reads TGCGCCAGCAGCCAAGGTTGGGGAGTCTACGAGCAGTACTTC.

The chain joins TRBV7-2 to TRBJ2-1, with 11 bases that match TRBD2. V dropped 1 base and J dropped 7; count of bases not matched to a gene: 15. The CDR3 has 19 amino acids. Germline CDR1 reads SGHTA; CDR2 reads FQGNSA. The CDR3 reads CASSLVSSSGGASPNEQFF. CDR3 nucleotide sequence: TGTGCCAGCAGCTTAGTTAGTAGTAGCGGGGGGGCGAGCCCGAATGAGCAGTTCTTC. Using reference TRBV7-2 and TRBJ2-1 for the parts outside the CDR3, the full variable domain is GAGVSQSPSNKVTEKGKDVELRCDPISGHTALYWYRQSLGQGLEFLIYFQGNSAPDKSGLPSDRFSAERTGGSVSTLTIQRTQQEDSAVYLCASSLVSSSGGASPNEQFFGPGTRLTVL.

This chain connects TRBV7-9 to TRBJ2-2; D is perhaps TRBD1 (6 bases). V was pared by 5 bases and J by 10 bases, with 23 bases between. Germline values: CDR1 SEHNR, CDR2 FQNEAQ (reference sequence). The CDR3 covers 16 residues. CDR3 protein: CASSNSGVYLSTELFF. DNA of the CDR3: TGTGCCAGCAGCAACTCAGGGGTGTACCTTTCAACGGAGCTGTTTTTT. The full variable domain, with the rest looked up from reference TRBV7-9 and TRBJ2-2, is DTGVSQNPRHKITKRGQNVTFRCDPISEHNRLYWYRQTLGQGPEFLTYFQNEAQLEKSRLLSDRFSAERPKGSFSTLEIQRTEQGDSAMYLCASSNSGVYLSTELFFGEGSRLTVL.

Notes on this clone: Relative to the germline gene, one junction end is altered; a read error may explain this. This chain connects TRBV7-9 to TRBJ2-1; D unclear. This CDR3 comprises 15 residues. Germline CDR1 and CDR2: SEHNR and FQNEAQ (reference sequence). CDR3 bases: TGTTCCAGCAGCTTATTTTCAGGCAGGTACAATGAGCAGTTCTTC. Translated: CSSSLFSGRYNEQFF.

CDR3: CASTWSFTDTQYF. CDR3 in DNA: TGTGCCAGCACCTGGAGTTTCACAGATACGCAGTATTTT. V is TRBV2 and J is TRBJ2-3; D remains ambiguous. V was pared by 7 bases and J by 2 bases, with 10 bases between. The CDR3 contains 13 residues. Per the germline V gene, CDR1 is SNHLY and CDR2 is FYNNEI.

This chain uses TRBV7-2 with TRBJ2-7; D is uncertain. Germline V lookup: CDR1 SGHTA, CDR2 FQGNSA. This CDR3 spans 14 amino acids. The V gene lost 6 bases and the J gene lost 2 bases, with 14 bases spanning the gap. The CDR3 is CASSTYTTAYEQYF. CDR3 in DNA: TGTGCCAGCAGTACGTATACAACCGCCTACGAGCAGTACTTC.

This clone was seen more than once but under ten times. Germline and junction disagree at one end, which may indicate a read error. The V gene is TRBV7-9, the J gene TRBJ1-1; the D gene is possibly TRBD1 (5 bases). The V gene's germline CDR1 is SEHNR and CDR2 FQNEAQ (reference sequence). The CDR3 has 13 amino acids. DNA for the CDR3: TGTTCCAGCAGGCGGGACCTAAACACTGAAGCTTTCTTT. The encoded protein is CSSRRDLNTEAFF.

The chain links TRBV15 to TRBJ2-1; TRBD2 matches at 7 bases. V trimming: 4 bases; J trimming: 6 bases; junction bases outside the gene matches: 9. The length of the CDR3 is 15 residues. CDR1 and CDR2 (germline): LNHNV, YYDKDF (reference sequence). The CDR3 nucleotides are TGTGCCACCAGCATCGGGGGGAAGGCAGGCAATGAGCAGTTCTTC. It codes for CATSIGGKAGNEQFF. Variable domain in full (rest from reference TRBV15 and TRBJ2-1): DAMVIQNPRYQVTQFGKPVTLSCSQTLNHNVMYWYQQKSSQAPKLLFHYYDKDFNNEADTPDNFQSRRPNTSFCFLDIRSPGLGDTAMYLCATSIGGKAGNEQFFGPGTRLTVL.

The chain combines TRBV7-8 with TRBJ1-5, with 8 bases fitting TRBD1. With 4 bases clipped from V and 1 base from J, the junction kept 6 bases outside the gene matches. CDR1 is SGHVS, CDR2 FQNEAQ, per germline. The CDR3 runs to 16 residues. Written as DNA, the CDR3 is TGTGCCAGCAGCTACAGGACAGGGAGAAGCAATCAGCCCCAGCATTTT. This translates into CASSYRTGRSNQPQHF.

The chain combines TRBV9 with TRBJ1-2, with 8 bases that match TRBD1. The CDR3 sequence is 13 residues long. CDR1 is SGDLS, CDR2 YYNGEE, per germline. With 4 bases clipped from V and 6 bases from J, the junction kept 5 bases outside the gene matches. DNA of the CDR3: TGTGCCAGCAGCCGGGACAGGCAAAATGGCTACACCTTC. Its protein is CASSRDRQNGYTF.

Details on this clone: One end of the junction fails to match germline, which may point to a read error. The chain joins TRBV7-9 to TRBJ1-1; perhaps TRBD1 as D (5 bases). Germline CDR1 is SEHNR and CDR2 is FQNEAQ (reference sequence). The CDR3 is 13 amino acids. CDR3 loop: CSSSLGKGAEAFF. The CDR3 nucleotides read TGTTCCAGCAGCTTAGGGAAAGGGGCCGAAGCTTTCTTT.

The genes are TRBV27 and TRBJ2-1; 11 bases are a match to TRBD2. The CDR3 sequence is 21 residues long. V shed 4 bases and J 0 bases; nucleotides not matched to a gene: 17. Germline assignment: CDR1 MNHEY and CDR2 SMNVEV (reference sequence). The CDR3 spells CASSSLRSSGGSESSYNEQFF. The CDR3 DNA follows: TGTGCCAGCAGTTCCCTACGATCTAGCGGGGGGAGCGAGAGCTCCTACAATGAGCAGTTCTTC.

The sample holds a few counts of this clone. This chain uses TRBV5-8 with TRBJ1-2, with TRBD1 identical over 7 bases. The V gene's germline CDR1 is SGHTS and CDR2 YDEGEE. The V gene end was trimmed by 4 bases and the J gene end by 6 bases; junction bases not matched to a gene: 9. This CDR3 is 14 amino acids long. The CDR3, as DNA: TGTGCCAGCAGCCTTACGAGAGGGGGCGATGGCTACACCTTC. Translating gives CASSLTRGGDGYTF.

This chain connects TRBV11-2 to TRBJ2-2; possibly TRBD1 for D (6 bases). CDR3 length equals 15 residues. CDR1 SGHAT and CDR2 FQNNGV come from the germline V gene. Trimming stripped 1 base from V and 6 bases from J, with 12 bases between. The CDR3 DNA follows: TGTGCCAGCAGCTTAGGAGGGAAGGGGGCCGGGGAGCTGTTTTTT. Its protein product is CASSLGGKGAGELFF.

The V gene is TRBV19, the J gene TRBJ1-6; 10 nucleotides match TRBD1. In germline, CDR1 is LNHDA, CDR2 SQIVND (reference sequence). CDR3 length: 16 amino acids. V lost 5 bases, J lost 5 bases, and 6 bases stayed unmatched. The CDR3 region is CASSPIDRGHNSPLHF. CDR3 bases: TGTGCCAGTAGTCCAATAGACAGGGGGCATAATTCACCCCTCCACTTT.

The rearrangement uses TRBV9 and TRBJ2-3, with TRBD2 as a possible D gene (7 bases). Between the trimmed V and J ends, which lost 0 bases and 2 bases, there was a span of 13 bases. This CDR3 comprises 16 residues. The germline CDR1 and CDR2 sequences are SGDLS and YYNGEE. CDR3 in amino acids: CASSVDAGAITDTQYF. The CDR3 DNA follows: TGTGCCAGCAGCGTAGATGCGGGGGCCATCACAGATACGCAGTATTTT.

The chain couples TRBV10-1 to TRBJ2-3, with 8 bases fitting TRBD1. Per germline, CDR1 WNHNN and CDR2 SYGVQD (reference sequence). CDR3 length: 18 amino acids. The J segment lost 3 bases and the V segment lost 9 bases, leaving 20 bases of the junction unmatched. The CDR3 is CARPKAYPGQGRTDTQYF. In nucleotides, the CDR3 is TGCGCCAGACCCAAGGCTTACCCAGGACAGGGTAGAACAGATACGCAGTATTTT.

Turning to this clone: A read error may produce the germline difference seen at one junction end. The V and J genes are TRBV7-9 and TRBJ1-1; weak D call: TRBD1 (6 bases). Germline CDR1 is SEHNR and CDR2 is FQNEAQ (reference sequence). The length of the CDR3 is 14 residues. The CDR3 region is CSSSYEGGRTEAFF. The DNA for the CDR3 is TGTTCCAGCAGCTACGAGGGGGGGCGGACTGAAGCTTTCTTT.

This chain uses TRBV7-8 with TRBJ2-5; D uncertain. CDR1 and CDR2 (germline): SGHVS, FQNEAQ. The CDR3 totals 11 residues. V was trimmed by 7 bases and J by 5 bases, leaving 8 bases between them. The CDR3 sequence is CASTFGETQYF. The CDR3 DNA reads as TGTGCCAGCACCTTCGGGGAGACCCAGTACTTC. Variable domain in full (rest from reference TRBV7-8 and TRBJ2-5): GAGVSQSPRYKVAKRGQDVALRCDPISGHVSLFWYQQALGQGPEFLTYFQNEAQLDKSGLPSDRFFAERPEGSVSTLKIQRTQQEDSAVYLCASTFGETQYFGPGTRLLVL.

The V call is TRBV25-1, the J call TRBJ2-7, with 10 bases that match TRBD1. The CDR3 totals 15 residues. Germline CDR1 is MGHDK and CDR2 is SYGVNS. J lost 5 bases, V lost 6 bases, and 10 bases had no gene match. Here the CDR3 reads CASRTSGTGANEQYF. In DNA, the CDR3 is TGTGCCAGCAGGACTTCCGGGACAGGGGCCAACGAGCAGTACTTC.

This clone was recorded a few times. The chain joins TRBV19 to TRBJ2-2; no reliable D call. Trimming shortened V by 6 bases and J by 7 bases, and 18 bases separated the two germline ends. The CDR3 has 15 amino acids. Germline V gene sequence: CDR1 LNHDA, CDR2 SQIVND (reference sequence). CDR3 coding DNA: TGTGCCAGTAGCACCTGGAGCTCTGGCCGCGGGGAGCTGTTTTTT. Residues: CASSTWSSGRGELFF.

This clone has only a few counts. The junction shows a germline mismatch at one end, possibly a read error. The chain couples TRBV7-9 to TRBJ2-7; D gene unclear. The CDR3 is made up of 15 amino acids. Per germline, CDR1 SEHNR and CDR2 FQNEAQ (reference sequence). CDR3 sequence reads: CPSSSYRATPYEQYF. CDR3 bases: TGTCCCAGCAGCTCCTACCGTGCGACTCCTTACGAGCAGTACTTC.

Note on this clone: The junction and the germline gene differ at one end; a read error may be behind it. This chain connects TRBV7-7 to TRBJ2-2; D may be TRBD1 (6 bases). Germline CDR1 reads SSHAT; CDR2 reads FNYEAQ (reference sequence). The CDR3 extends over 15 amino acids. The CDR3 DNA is TGTGCTAGCAGCCGGACGACAGGGAACACCGGGGAGCTGTTTTTT. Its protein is CASSRTTGNTGELFF.

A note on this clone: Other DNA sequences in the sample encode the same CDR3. The CDR3 loop is CASSQEGEKLFF. The DNA of the CDR3 is TGTGCCAGCTCCCAGGAGGGGGAAAAACTGTTTTTT. This chain connects TRBV18 to TRBJ1-4, with D maybe TRBD1 (5 bases). This CDR3 contains 12 residues. In germline, CDR1 is KGHSH, CDR2 LQKENI. V was shortened by 6 bases and J by 8 bases, with 10 bases between the two germline ends. Filled out from reference TRBV18 and TRBJ1-4, the complete variable domain reads NAGVMQNPRHLVRRRGQEARLRCSPMKGHSHVYWYRQLPEEGLKFMVYLQKENIIDESGMPKERFSAEFPKEGPSILRIQQVVRGDSAAYFCASSQEGEKLFFGSGTQLSVL.

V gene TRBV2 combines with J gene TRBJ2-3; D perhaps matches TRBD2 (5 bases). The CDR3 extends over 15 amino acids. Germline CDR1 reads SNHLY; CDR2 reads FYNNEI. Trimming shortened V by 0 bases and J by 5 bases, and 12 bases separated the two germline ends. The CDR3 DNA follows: TGTGCCAGCAGTGAAGCCGGGATCTCGGGAGATACGCAGTATTTT. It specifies CASSEAGISGDTQYF.

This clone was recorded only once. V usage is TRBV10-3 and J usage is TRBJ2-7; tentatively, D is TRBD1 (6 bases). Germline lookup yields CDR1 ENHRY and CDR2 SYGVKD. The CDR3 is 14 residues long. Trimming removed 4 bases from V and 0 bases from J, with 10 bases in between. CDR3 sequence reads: CAISAADSSYEQYF. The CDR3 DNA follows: TGTGCCATCAGTGCGGCGGACAGCTCCTACGAGCAGTACTTC.

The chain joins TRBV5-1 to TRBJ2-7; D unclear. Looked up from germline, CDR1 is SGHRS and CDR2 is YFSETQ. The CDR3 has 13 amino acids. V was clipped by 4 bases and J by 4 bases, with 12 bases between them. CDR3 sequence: CASSTGSAYEQYF. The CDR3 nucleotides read TGCGCCAGCAGCACCGGGTCAGCGTACGAGCAGTACTTC.